Listed below are T cell receptor beta chains from one sample, sequenced in a study of T cell responses to AZD1222 COVID-19 vaccine. Data came from immunoSEQ multiplex PCR; TCRdb stores just in-frame clones and leaves some out. The table shows about 77,000 clones, with 92% occurring only once. This specimen was peripheral blood, taken 28 days after the second AZD1222 dose. The receptor set was obtained from an adult who received the AZD1222 COVID-19 vaccine. CDR3s include the opening cysteine and the closing phenylalanine or tryptophan. Fields, in order: clone size, J gene, V gene, D gene, CDR3 DNA, CDR3 protein. A D gene is named only where the DNA matches it firmly. Clone size, where shown, is once, few, many, or a class for clones that have expanded.

clone_size: NA
j_call: TRBJ1-4
v_call: TRBV13
d_call: NA
cdr3_nt: TGTGCCAGCAGCTTGGGGCCCGGGGACATGAAAAGCCTGTTTTTT
cdr3_aa: CASSLGPGDMKSLFF

clone_size: NA
j_call: TRBJ2-3
v_call: TRBV5-1
d_call: NA
cdr3_nt: TGCGCCAGCAGCGCGGAGCCGACAGATACGCAGTATTTT
cdr3_aa: CASSAEPTDTQYF

clone_size: NA
j_call: TRBJ1-5
v_call: TRBV19
d_call: NA
cdr3_nt: TGTGCCAGTGGATGGGGCAATCAGCCCCAGCATTTT
cdr3_aa: CASGWGNQPQHF

clone_size: NA
j_call: TRBJ1-1
v_call: TRBV2
d_call: NA
cdr3_nt: TGTGCCAGCAGTAAGACACGGGGTAGGGAAGCTTTCTTT
cdr3_aa: CASSKTRGREAFF

clone_size: NA
j_call: TRBJ2-3
v_call: TRBV27
d_call: NA
cdr3_nt: TGTGCCAGCAGTTTATCTAGCACAGATACGCAGTATTTT
cdr3_aa: CASSLSSTDTQYF

clone_size: NA
j_call: TRBJ2-2
v_call: TRBV29-1
d_call: NA
cdr3_nt: TGCAGCGTTGAGGAGACCACCGGGGAGCTGTTTTTT
cdr3_aa: CSVEETTGELFF

clone_size: NA
j_call: TRBJ2-2
v_call: TRBV28
d_call: TRBD2
cdr3_nt: TGTGCCAGCAGAAAGCGGGAGAAAACCGGGGAGCTGTTTTTT
cdr3_aa: CASRKREKTGELFF

clone_size: once
j_call: TRBJ1-2
v_call: TRBV6-5
d_call: TRBD1
cdr3_nt: TGTGCCAGCAGGGACAGGACAGCTCCCTACTATGGCTACACCTTC
cdr3_aa: CASRDRTAPYYGYTF

clone_size: NA
j_call: TRBJ1-1
v_call: TRBV3-1/TRBV3-2
d_call: NA
cdr3_nt: TGTGCCAGCAGCTTGAGTGGGGGGAACACTGAAGCTTTCTTT
cdr3_aa: CASSLSGGNTEAFF

clone_size: NA
j_call: TRBJ2-5
v_call: TRBV20-1
d_call: NA
cdr3_nt: TGCAGTGCTGGGCAAGAGACCCAGTACTTC
cdr3_aa: CSAGQETQYF

clone_size: NA
j_call: TRBJ1-2
v_call: TRBV18
d_call: TRBD1
cdr3_nt: TGTGCCAGCTCACCACTTAAGGGGACCCCACAGGGGGACTATGGCTACACCTTC
cdr3_aa: CASSPLKGTPQGDYGYTF

clone_size: NA
j_call: TRBJ1-3
v_call: TRBV6-5
d_call: NA
cdr3_nt: TGTGCCAGCAGCTCCGGACAGCACTCTGGAAACACCATATATTTT
cdr3_aa: CASSSGQHSGNTIYF

clone_size: NA
j_call: TRBJ2-7
v_call: TRBV27
d_call: TRBD1
cdr3_nt: TGTGCCAGCAGCCCCGGGACAGGGTTTGATCAGTACTTC
cdr3_aa: CASSPGTGFDQYF

clone_size: NA
j_call: TRBJ2-7
v_call: TRBV5-8
d_call: NA
cdr3_nt: TGTGCCAGCAGCCAAACAGGGAGTAGCTACGAGCAGTACTTC
cdr3_aa: CASSQTGSSYEQYF

clone_size: few
j_call: TRBJ2-1
v_call: TRBV5-6
d_call: TRBD1
cdr3_nt: TGTGCCAGCAGCGACGGGACAGGGGGCTGGAATGAGCAGTTCTTC
cdr3_aa: CASSDGTGGWNEQFF

clone_size: NA
j_call: TRBJ1-5
v_call: TRBV6-5
d_call: NA
cdr3_nt: TGTGCCAGCATGCGGCAGGGGATTAATCAGCCCCAGCATTTT
cdr3_aa: CASMRQGINQPQHF

clone_size: NA
j_call: TRBJ1-3
v_call: TRBV30
d_call: TRBD1
cdr3_nt: TGTGCCTGGAGTCTAGACATCAGGGGGCCTGGAAACACCATATATTTT
cdr3_aa: CAWSLDIRGPGNTIYF

clone_size: few
j_call: TRBJ2-7
v_call: TRBV19
d_call: NA
cdr3_nt: TGTGCCAGTAGTCAACCATACTACGAGCAGTACTTC
cdr3_aa: CASSQPYYEQYF

clone_size: NA
j_call: TRBJ2-5
v_call: TRBV9
d_call: NA
cdr3_nt: TGTGCCAGCAGCGTAGAAGGTACAGTACAAGAGACCCAGTACTTC
cdr3_aa: CASSVEGTVQETQYF

clone_size: NA
j_call: TRBJ2-3
v_call: TRBV6-5
d_call: TRBD2
cdr3_nt: TGTGCCAGCAGAAAAGTGGGGGGGGCAGATACGCAGTATTTT
cdr3_aa: CASRKVGGADTQYF

clone_size: once
j_call: TRBJ2-1
v_call: TRBV4-2
d_call: TRBD2
cdr3_nt: TGTGCCAGCAGGACAACTCCTGAAACGAGCGGGAGGGTAGGTGAGCAGTTCTTC
cdr3_aa: CASRTTPETSGRVGEQFF

clone_size: once
j_call: TRBJ1-6
v_call: TRBV12-3/TRBV12-4
d_call: TRBD1
cdr3_nt: TGTGCCACCCGGACAGGTTATAATTCACCCCTCCACTTT
cdr3_aa: CATRTGYNSPLHF

clone_size: NA
j_call: TRBJ2-1
v_call: TRBV5-1
d_call: TRBD2
cdr3_nt: TGCGCCAGCAGCCCAACTAGCGGCCACAATGAGCAGTTCTTC
cdr3_aa: CASSPTSGHNEQFF

clone_size: NA
j_call: TRBJ1-2
v_call: TRBV5-4
d_call: TRBD1
cdr3_nt: TGTGCCAGCAGCTTACAGGGGACTTATGGCTACACCTTC
cdr3_aa: CASSLQGTYGYTF

clone_size: NA
j_call: TRBJ2-7
v_call: TRBV19
d_call: TRBD1
cdr3_nt: TGTGCCAGTAGTATTCCAGGGGGCGCGATCTACGAGCAGTACTTC
cdr3_aa: CASSIPGGAIYEQYF

clone_size: NA
j_call: TRBJ2-1
v_call: TRBV18
d_call: NA
cdr3_nt: TGTGCCAGCTCTACCATTGAAGGGGGTGTTTTCTACAATGAGCAGTTCTTC
cdr3_aa: CASSTIEGGVFYNEQFF

clone_size: NA
j_call: TRBJ2-2
v_call: TRBV24-1
d_call: NA
cdr3_nt: TGTGCCACCAGTGAAGGGGGTTCGGGCACCGGGGAGCTGTTTTTT
cdr3_aa: CATSEGGSGTGELFF

clone_size: NA
j_call: TRBJ2-1
v_call: TRBV5-4
d_call: NA
cdr3_nt: TGTGCCAGCAGCTCCGCTACAGGGAGCTCCTACAATGAGCAGTTCTTC
cdr3_aa: CASSSATGSSYNEQFF

clone_size: NA
j_call: TRBJ1-5
v_call: TRBV28
d_call: NA
cdr3_nt: TGTGCCAGCAAGGGGTCAGCTAGCAATCAGCCCCAGCATTTT
cdr3_aa: CASKGSASNQPQHF

clone_size: NA
j_call: TRBJ1-1
v_call: TRBV5-3
d_call: NA
cdr3_nt: TGTGCCAGAAGCCAGGTGAACACTGAAGCTTTCTTT
cdr3_aa: CARSQVNTEAFF

clone_size: NA
j_call: TRBJ1-1
v_call: TRBV30
d_call: NA
cdr3_nt: TGTGCCTGGAATAAGAGGAGCACTGAAGCTTTCTTT
cdr3_aa: CAWNKRSTEAFF

clone_size: NA
j_call: TRBJ1-1
v_call: TRBV29-1
d_call: NA
cdr3_nt: TGCAGCGTTGGGAGGGCTGAAGCTTTCTTT
cdr3_aa: CSVGRAEAFF

clone_size: NA
j_call: TRBJ2-3
v_call: TRBV28
d_call: NA
cdr3_nt: TGTGCCAGCAGTTTCCCAGCATCGGACGGCACAGATACGCAGTATTTT
cdr3_aa: CASSFPASDGTDTQYF

clone_size: NA
j_call: TRBJ1-5
v_call: TRBV6-4
d_call: NA
cdr3_nt: TGTGCCAGCAGTCGAACACAGGGCCAGCCCCAGCATTTT
cdr3_aa: CASSRTQGQPQHF

clone_size: NA
j_call: TRBJ2-3
v_call: TRBV3-1/TRBV3-2
d_call: TRBD2
cdr3_nt: TGTGCCAGCAGCCAACTAGCGGGGGGGACTAGCACAGATACGCAGTATTTT
cdr3_aa: CASSQLAGGTSTDTQYF

clone_size: NA
j_call: TRBJ2-2
v_call: TRBV4-1
d_call: TRBD1
cdr3_nt: TGCGCCAGCAGCCGACAGGGACAGGGGGCATACACCGGGGAGCTGTTTTTT
cdr3_aa: CASSRQGQGAYTGELFF